The present entry profiles one T cell receptor beta chain with its context. Its antigen is not known. The entry originates in a study of blood T cells in healthy people across ages. Whole-study results and caveats: Naive CD4+ cell counts and diversity both ran higher in long-lived than in aged donors.

Next came a second PCR, run for roughly 6 to 11 cycles, which used a sample-barcoded 5' primer along with a J-beta primer mix. Template switching added a 12-random-nucleotide identifier to every cDNA molecule. MiXCR was run by TCRdb on the 5' RACE reads, yielding one entry per CDR3 protein. This sample has over a million distinct CDR3 sequences, with roughly 59% found just once. The CDR3 length is 15 residues. CDR1 SNHLY and CDR2 FYNNEI come from the germline V gene. J lost 5 bases, V lost 4 bases, and 7 bases had no gene match. The sequenced sample consisted of blood. The TCR sequence derives from a man between 18 and 35 years old in good health. V usage is TRBV2 and J usage is TRBJ2-5; 10 positions match TRBD1. Here the CDR3 DNA reads TGTGCCAGCAGTGGACAGGGGGCCGGCCCCGAGACCCAGTACTTC. It translates to CASSGQGAGPETQYF.